What follows are 22 T cell receptor beta chains derived from one specimen sequenced in a study of blood T cell repertoires in COVID-19. Profiling relied on immunoSEQ multiplex PCR, and the TCRdb table lists in-frame clones only, not all of them. Seen here are 85,000 to 110,000 clones, 80% to 90% observed once, and the top ten hold 3.5%. Sequencing input: peripheral blood. These receptor sequences come from a woman in her sixties with acute or convalescent COVID-19.

This clone occurred once. The chain has TRBV29-1 and TRBJ2-7; D remains unclear. The CDR3 spans 13 residues. From germline, CDR1 is SQVTM and CDR2 ANQGSEA. V lost 3 bases, J lost 2 bases, and 11 bases lay in between. The CDR3 sequence is CSVETLTPYEQYF. For the CDR3, the DNA is TGCAGCGTTGAGACACTCACCCCCTACGAGCAGTACTTC.

The V gene is TRBV7-9, the J gene TRBJ1-3; no clear D. The CDR3 consists of 14 residues. V was pared by 1 base and J by 2 bases, with 6 bases between. Looked up from germline, CDR1 is SEHNR and CDR2 is FQNEAQ (reference sequence). The CDR3: CASSLVAAGNTIYF. The CDR3 DNA reads TGTGCCAGCAGCTTAGTGGCGGCTGGAAACACCATATATTTT.

The chain couples TRBV2 to TRBJ1-1; 8 nucleotides agree with TRBD1. V was pared by 8 bases and J by 5 bases, with 7 bases of the junction left unmatched. Germline-derived CDR1 and CDR2 are SNHLY and FYNNEI. This CDR3 comprises 13 residues. CDR3 sequence (DNA): TGTGCCAGCGGCCAGGGGGCGTGGACTGAAGCTTTCTTT. Translated, it gives CASGQGAWTEAFF.

This clone turned up a few times. V gene TRBV19 combines with J gene TRBJ2-1; 8 nucleotides agree with TRBD2. This CDR3 is 15 amino acids long. J gave up 4 bases and V 0 bases, and 2 bases lay outside the gene matches. In germline, CDR1 is LNHDA, CDR2 SQIVND (reference sequence). In DNA form, the CDR3 reads TGTGCCAGTAGTATAGATACTAGCGGTTACAATGAGCAGTTCTTC. Protein product: CASSIDTSGYNEQFF.

V gene TRBV27 combines with J gene TRBJ1-1; TRBD1 aligns across 8 bases. The J segment lost 6 bases and the V segment lost 8 bases, leaving 14 bases of the junction unmatched. In germline, CDR1 is MNHEY, CDR2 SMNVEV (reference sequence). CDR3 size: 15 residues. Written as DNA, the CDR3 is TGTGCCAGCTACTCACTCCAGGGGGCCCACGCTGAAGCTTTCTTT. Translation: CASYSLQGAHAEAFF.

The chain recombines TRBV27 with TRBJ2-6, with 14 bases that match TRBD2. V shed 6 bases, J shed 0 bases, and the junction held 13 bases outside the gene matches. Germline V gene sequence: CDR1 MNHEY, CDR2 SMNVEV (reference sequence). This CDR3 spans 21 amino acids. The CDR3 DNA sequence: TGTGCCAGCAGACCGACTAGCGGGAGGGCCAAACCAAGCTCTGGGGCCAACGTCCTGACTTTC. It codes for CASRPTSGRAKPSSGANVLTF.

The rearrangement joins TRBV5-1 to TRBJ2-7, with 8 bases matching TRBD1. V trimming: 4 bases; J trimming: 12 bases; junction bases outside the gene matches: 9. The CDR3 extends over 12 amino acids. Germline values: CDR1 SGHRS, CDR2 YFSETQ. The CDR3 nucleotides are TGCGCCAGCAGCCCGGGACAGGTAGTAATGTACTTC. Its protein product is CASSPGQVVMYF.

The chain recombines TRBV3-1 (or the pseudogene TRBV3-2) with TRBJ1-5; D is uncertain. The germline CDR1 and CDR2 sequences are LGHDT and YNNKEL (reference sequence). The CDR3 sequence is 13 residues long. The ends were cut back, 3 bases at V and 11 bases at J, with 14 bases in the middle. CDR3 residues: CASSQAGLGAQHF. The DNA of the CDR3 is TGTGCCAGCAGCCAGGCCGGCCTCGGGGCCCAGCATTTT.

The chain links TRBV5-8 to TRBJ2-2, with D perhaps matching TRBD1 (5 bases). Trimming removed 3 bases from V and 6 bases from J, with 9 bases in between. The CDR3 has 13 amino acids. The germline gives CDR1 SGHTS, CDR2 YDEGEE. The CDR3 spells CASSYQGPGELFF. For the CDR3, the DNA is TGTGCCAGCAGCTATCAGGGTCCCGGGGAGCTGTTTTTT.

The chain is built from TRBV12-3 or TRBV12-4 and TRBJ2-3, with TRBD1 matching over 10 bases. Trimming at V came to 10 bases and at J to 4 bases, leaving 5 bases not matched to a gene. The CDR3 runs to 13 residues. In nucleotides, the CDR3 is TGTGCCACAGGGGGGACAGGGGCAGATACGCAGTATTTT. Its protein product is CATGGTGADTQYF.

The chain couples TRBV19 to TRBJ1-1, with TRBD1 matching over 10 bases. In germline, CDR1 is LNHDA, CDR2 SQIVND (reference sequence). V was pared by 0 bases and J by 1 base, with 8 bases of the junction left unmatched. This CDR3 is 18 amino acids long. As DNA, the CDR3 is TGTGCCAGTAGTATAGATCTGGGACAGGGGAATGGGAACACTGAAGCTTTCTTT. This encodes CASSIDLGQGNGNTEAFF.

The CDR3 bases are TGTGCCAGCATGGTGGGGAGGGGTGTGGGGCCATACAATGAGCAGTTCTTC. This translates into CASMVGRGVGPYNEQFF. The genes are TRBV7-9 and TRBJ2-1; 7 bases agree with TRBD2. The CDR3 is 17 residues long. V was pared by 7 bases and J by 4 bases, with 16 bases of the junction left unmatched. Per the germline V gene, CDR1 is SEHNR and CDR2 is FQNEAQ (reference sequence).

The chain uses TRBV29-1 and TRBJ1-2; TRBD1 matches at 9 bases. CDR1 SQVTM and CDR2 ANQGSEA come from the germline V gene. The CDR3 extends over 14 amino acids. V gave up 6 bases and J gave up 6 bases; unmatched junction bases: 11. The CDR3 coding sequence is TGCAGCGTGGGGGGACAGGGTTGGATAGATGGCTACACCTTC. Translating gives CSVGGQGWIDGYTF. Variable domain in full (rest from reference TRBV29-1 and TRBJ1-2): SAVISQKPSRDICQRGTSLTIQCQVDSQVTMMFWYRQQPGQSLTLIATANQGSEATYESGFVIDKFPISRPNLTFSTLTVSNMSPEDSSIYLCSVGGQGWIDGYTFGSGTRLTVV.

The chain is built from TRBV28 and TRBJ1-2, with TRBD1 matching 7 bases. Germline CDR1 reads MDHEN; CDR2 reads SYDVKM. The CDR3 loop spans 15 amino acids. Unmatched junction bases numbered 11, after V lost 7 bases and J lost 3 bases. The CDR3: CASTAVGTEDYGYTF. The CDR3 DNA reads TGTGCCAGCACCGCCGTCGGGACAGAAGACTATGGCTACACCTTC.

This clone was detected only once. The chain uses TRBV28 and TRBJ1-5; 9 bases match TRBD1. V shed 6 bases and J 4 bases; nucleotides not matched to a gene: 7. The CDR3 extends over 15 amino acids. Germline V gene data show CDR1 as MDHEN and CDR2 as SYDVKM. The CDR3 DNA is TGTGCCAGCAGCCGAACCGGGACAGGGAATCAGCCCCAGCATTTT. It specifies CASSRTGTGNQPQHF.

The chain employs TRBV6-5 and TRBJ2-7; unclear D gene. Germline assignment: CDR1 MNHEY and CDR2 SVGAGI. V lost 6 bases and J 0 bases, leaving 9 bases between the germline ends. The CDR3 is 13 residues long. CDR3 in amino acids: CASRTAVSYEQYF. The CDR3 coding sequence is TGTGCCAGCAGGACGGCGGTCTCCTACGAGCAGTACTTC.

The chain recombines TRBV20-1 with TRBJ2-6, with D possibly TRBD1 on 5 matching bases. The CDR3 spans 16 residues. V lost 3 bases to trimming and J lost 1 base, with 13 bases between them. The V gene's germline CDR1 is DFQATT and CDR2 SNEGSKA (reference sequence). The CDR3 DNA reads as TGCAGTGCTAGTTGGCAGGGTCGGTCTGGGGCCAACGTCCTGACTTTC. Residues: CSASWQGRSGANVLTF.

The V gene is TRBV10-3, the J gene TRBJ2-2; the D gene is possibly TRBD2 (5 bases). V lost 4 bases and J 7 bases, leaving 13 bases between the germline ends. In germline, CDR1 is ENHRY, CDR2 SYGVKD. The CDR3 sequence is 14 residues long. Here the CDR3 reads CAISGRTGGGELFF. The CDR3 DNA follows: TGTGCCATCAGTGGCAGGACTGGCGGCGGGGAGCTGTTTTTT.

This rearrangement joins TRBV12-5 to TRBJ1-1; a weak D match, TRBD1 (5 bases). This CDR3 contains 13 residues. Germline V gene data show CDR1 as LGHNT and CDR2 as FRNRAP. With 6 bases removed from V and 4 bases from J, the gap between germline ends came to 12 bases. The CDR3: CASGTQGFTEAFF. CDR3 DNA sequence: TGTGCTAGTGGAACCCAGGGTTTCACTGAAGCTTTCTTT.

The chain recombines TRBV6-2 or TRBV6-3 with TRBJ2-7; a weak D match, TRBD2 (6 bases). Germline V CDR1 and CDR2: MNHEY, SVGEGT. This CDR3 spans 15 amino acids. Trimming took off 6 bases at V and 0 bases at J, with 15 bases between the two ends. CDR3 region: CASSLRGLPSYEQYF. The CDR3 nucleotides are TGTGCCAGCAGCCTTAGGGGACTCCCCTCCTACGAGCAGTACTTC.

The gene calls are TRBV4-1 and TRBJ2-7; tentative D call: TRBD1 (5 bases). Germline V gene data show CDR1 as MGHRA and CDR2 as YSYEKL. V shed 0 bases and J shed 4 bases, with 13 bases lying between them. The CDR3 contains 15 residues. The CDR3 coding sequence is TGCGCCAGCAGCCAAGATCAGGGAATGGGGTACGAGCAGTACTTC. Translation gives CASSQDQGMGYEQYF.

J is TRBJ1-5 and V is TRBV28, with 7 positions matching TRBD1. The CDR3 is made up of 15 amino acids. Germline V gives CDR1 MDHEN, CDR2 SYDVKM. Trimming removed 3 bases from V and 3 bases from J; junction bases left unmatched: 5. The CDR3 region is CASSFQDRVNQPQHF. The CDR3, as DNA: TGTGCCAGCAGTTTCCAAGACAGGGTCAATCAGCCCCAGCATTTT.